This is a list of T cell receptor beta chains from one sample in a study of early T cells in non-severe SARS-CoV-2 infection. TCRdb reprocessed the 5' RACE reads with MiXCR, giving one entry per CDR3 protein. The sample includes 85,000 to 100,000 distinct CDR3 sequences, 11% of them seen just once. The sequenced sample was whole blood, obtained at baseline. These receptors were collected from an adult who was a healthcare worker with PCR-confirmed SARS-CoV-2 infection or an uninfected control (not recorded which). The CDR3 runs from the conserved cysteine through the conserved F or W. Each record gives: J gene, clone size, V gene, D gene, CDR3 protein, CDR3 DNA. D genes are given only for firm matches. Clone size, where shown, is once, few, many, or a class for clones that have expanded.

TRBJ2-5 NA TRBV6-2/TRBV6-3 TRBD1 CASGTGGETETQYF TGTGCCAGCGGGACAGGGGGCGAGACCGAGACCCAGTACTTC
TRBJ2-3 NA TRBV6-1 TRBD1 CASSGGAGGDTQYF TGTGCCAGCAGTGGGGGTGCAGGGGGAGATACGCAGTATTTT
TRBJ1-6 few TRBV3-1 NA CASSQEPTSPLHF TGTGCCAGCAGCCAAGAGCCCACGTCACCCCTCCACTTT
TRBJ1-4 few TRBV7-9 TRBD1 CASSLQQGAGEKLFF TGTGCCAGCAGCCTGCAACAGGGGGCAGGTGAAAAACTGTTTTTT
TRBJ2-1 many TRBV11-2 NA CASSLRGLSHNEQFF TGTGCCAGCAGCTTACGGGGGCTAAGTCACAATGAGCAGTTCTTC
TRBJ1-2 few TRBV5-1 NA CASSSGTAVYGYTF TGCGCCAGCAGCTCCGGGACGGCCGTCTATGGCTACACCTTC
TRBJ2-7 NA TRBV6-1 NA CASTRQRYEQYF TGTGCCAGCACCCGACAAAGGTACGAGCAGTACTTC
TRBJ1-1 few TRBV3-1 NA CASSQVENTEAFF TGTGCCAGCAGCCAAGTAGAGAACACTGAAGCTTTCTTT
TRBJ2-7 NA TRBV5-8 NA CARGRGYEQYF TGTGCAAGGGGAAGGGGCTACGAGCAGTACTTC
TRBJ1-2 NA TRBV4-2 NA CASSQDVGRGGGYTF TGTGCCAGCAGCCAAGATGTTGGCAGGGGAGGTGGCTACACCTTC
TRBJ2-7 once TRBV29-1 TRBD1 CSVGTGNEQYF TGCAGCGTTGGGACAGGCAACGAGCAGTACTTC
TRBJ2-1 few TRBV29-1 TRBD1 CSVEKQGNEQFF TGCAGCGTGGAAAAACAGGGGAATGAGCAGTTCTTC
TRBJ2-3 few TRBV5-1 NA CASSSRTKDTQYF TGCGCCAGCAGCTCCCGGACCAAAGATACGCAGTATTTT
TRBJ2-3 NA TRBV7-3 TRBD2 CASSPRTSGAGDTQYF TGTGCCAGCAGCCCTCGGACTAGCGGGGCAGGAGATACGCAGTATTTT
TRBJ1-2 few TRBV6-5 TRBD1 CASSLDRGEHYGYTF TGTGCCAGCAGTCTGGACAGGGGCGAACATTATGGCTACACCTTC
TRBJ1-2 NA TRBV28 NA CAWGRANLGYTF TGTGCCTGGGGCAGGGCCAATCTCGGCTACACCTTC
TRBJ2-1 NA TRBV21-1 NA CASSRTSGAIGDEQFF TGTGCCAGCAGCAGAACTAGCGGGGCCATTGGGGATGAGCAGTTCTTC
TRBJ1-1 many TRBV2 NA CASSASRGASEAFF TGTGCCAGCAGTGCCTCCAGGGGAGCGTCTGAAGCTTTCTTT
TRBJ2-2 few TRBV19 TRBD1 CASSIDHRGMNTGELFF TGTGCCAGTAGTATAGATCACAGGGGTATGAATACCGGGGAGCTGTTTTTT
TRBJ2-6 few TRBV19 NA CASNGQRSASFSGANVLTF TGTGCCAGTAACGGTCAAAGGTCAGCCTCCTTCTCTGGGGCCAACGTCCTGACTTTC
TRBJ2-7 few TRBV20-1 NA CSARDGQIFDEQYF TGCAGTGCTAGAGATGGCCAGATTTTTGACGAGCAGTACTTC
TRBJ2-7 NA TRBV7-2 NA CASSFTESHYEQYF TGTGCCAGCAGCTTTACGGAGAGTCACTACGAGCAGTACTTC
TRBJ1-2 NA TRBV18 NA CASSPGPDSGTF TGTGCCAGCTCACCAGGACCCGACAGCGGCACCTTC
TRBJ2-1 NA TRBV20-1 TRBD1 CSASRTGGQFF TGCAGTGCTAGCCGGACAGGGGGCCAGTTCTTC
TRBJ2-2 few TRBV6-1 NA CASSGHPGELFF TGTGCCAGCAGCGGACATCCCGGGGAGCTGTTTTTT
TRBJ2-5 many TRBV20-1 TRBD1 CSARDRGLRETQYF TGCAGTGCACGGGACAGGGGCCTCAGGGAGACCCAGTACTTC
TRBJ2-7 NA TRBV29-1 TRBD1 CSVRYQGDPYEQYF TGCAGCGTCCGTTATCAGGGGGATCCCTACGAGCAGTACTTC
TRBJ2-2 NA TRBV7-2 NA CASSLAGEAGELFF TGTGCCAGCAGCTTAGCGGGAGAGGCCGGGGAGCTGTTTTTT
TRBJ2-7 NA TRBV5-4 NA CASSLEKGLFYEQYF TGTGCCAGCAGCTTGGAGAAGGGTCTCTTCTACGAGCAGTACTTC
TRBJ1-2 many TRBV30 TRBD1 CAWSFNTGTGSLPSGYTF TGTGCCTGGAGCTTTAATACCGGGACAGGGAGTCTCCCAAGTGGCTACACCTTC
TRBJ1-2 many TRBV20-1 NA CSARVTSPNYGYTF TGCAGTGCTAGAGTGACCTCTCCTAACTATGGCTACACCTTC
TRBJ2-2 NA TRBV7-2 NA CASSLLRVVGTGELFF TGTGCCAGCAGCTTACTCCGGGTTGTCGGCACCGGGGAGCTGTTTTTT
TRBJ1-2 many TRBV27 NA CASSHGTSNYGYTF TGTGCCAGCAGTCACGGGACGTCTAACTATGGCTACACCTTC
TRBJ1-2 many TRBV6-5 NA CASRTLRVGASGYTF TGTGCCAGCAGGACACTGAGAGTAGGGGCTTCTGGCTACACCTTC
TRBJ2-2 few TRBV5-1 TRBD1 CASSLEGTGTGELFF TGCGCCAGCAGCTTGGAGGGGACAGGCACCGGGGAGCTGTTTTTT
TRBJ2-3 few TRBV12-5 NA CASGLVLTRPYF TGTGCTAGTGGTTTGGTACTTACCCGTCCGTATTTT
TRBJ1-2 many TRBV6-6 NA CASNRQDLDYGYTF TGTGCCAGCAATAGACAGGATCTCGACTATGGCTACACCTTC
TRBJ2-1 NA TRBV6-5 TRBD1 CASSPQGQGIINEQFF TGTGCCAGCAGTCCCCAGGGACAGGGGATAATCAATGAGCAGTTCTTC
TRBJ2-1 many TRBV6-5 NA CASSYSRAVYNEQFF TGTGCCAGCAGTTACTCGAGGGCCGTATACAATGAGCAGTTCTTC
TRBJ2-5 NA TRBV18 TRBD1 CASSPDRAGETQYF TGTGCCAGCTCACCCGACAGGGCCGGAGAGACCCAGTACTTC
TRBJ1-3 many TRBV2 NA CASSEILRGGTIYF TGTGCCAGCAGTGAAATTTTACGAGGGGGCACCATATATTTT
TRBJ2-2 NA TRBV30 TRBD2 CAWSGRLAGLTGELFF TGTGCCTGGAGTGGACGACTAGCGGGTTTGACCGGGGAGCTGTTTTTT
TRBJ1-1 many TRBV12-3/TRBV12-4 NA CASRRGAETIGFF TGTGCCAGCAGACGAGGGGCGGAGACGATTGGTTTCTTT
TRBJ1-2 NA TRBV6-1 NA CASKGQTYGYTF TGTGCCAGCAAGGGGCAGACCTATGGCTACACCTTC
TRBJ1-5 NA TRBV24-1 NA CATSDSFGGQPQHF TGTGCCACCAGTGATTCCTTTGGCGGACAGCCCCAGCATTTT
TRBJ2-3 many TRBV4-3 TRBD2 CASSQDSGNTDTQYF TGCGCCAGCAGCCAAGATAGCGGGAACACAGATACGCAGTATTTT
TRBJ2-7 many TRBV20-1 NA CSARRQYF TGCAGTGCTAGGAGGCAGTACTTC
TRBJ2-7 NA TRBV20-1 NA CSARGQGSEQYF TGCAGTGCTAGAGGGCAGGGATCCGAGCAGTACTTC
TRBJ2-3 few TRBV6-2/TRBV6-3 NA CASSLRIDTQYF TGTGCCAGCAGCCTCCGGATAGATACGCAGTATTTT
TRBJ1-1 NA TRBV20-1 NA CSAPSTVGDTEAFF TGCAGTGCTCCCTCGACAGTTGGCGACACTGAAGCTTTCTTT
TRBJ2-2 NA TRBV11-1 NA CASSSTQIETGELFF TGTGCCAGCAGCTCGACCCAAATCGAAACCGGGGAGCTGTTTTTT
TRBJ2-7 many TRBV7-2 NA CASSLLSGMHEQYF TGTGCCAGCAGCTTATTATCAGGGATGCACGAGCAGTACTTC
TRBJ1-1 few TRBV29-1 TRBD1 CSVCKTGGNTEAFF TGCAGCGTTTGCAAGACAGGGGGGAACACTGAAGCTTTCTTT
TRBJ2-7 NA TRBV20-1 TRBD2 CSASPRLAGAYEQYF TGCAGTGCTAGCCCTCGCCTAGCGGGAGCCTACGAGCAGTACTTC